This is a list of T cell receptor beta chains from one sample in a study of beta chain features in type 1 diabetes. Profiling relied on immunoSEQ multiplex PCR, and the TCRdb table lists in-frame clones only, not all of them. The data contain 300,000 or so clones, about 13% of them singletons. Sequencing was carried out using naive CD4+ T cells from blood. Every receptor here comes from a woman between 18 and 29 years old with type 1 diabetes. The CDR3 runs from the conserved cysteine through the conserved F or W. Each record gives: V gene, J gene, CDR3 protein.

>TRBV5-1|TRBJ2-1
CASSPLAGVMNEQFF
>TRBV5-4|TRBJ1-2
CASSPPGQVYGYTF
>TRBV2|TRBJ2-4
CASSPRGPGHPRLDIQYF
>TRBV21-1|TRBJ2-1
CASSKVGDRGRDNEQFF
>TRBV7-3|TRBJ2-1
CASSPVGLGRDEQFF
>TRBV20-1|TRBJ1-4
CSAGVNEKLFF
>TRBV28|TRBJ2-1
CASTTGGIYIEQFF
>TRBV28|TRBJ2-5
CASSKGQPQETQYF
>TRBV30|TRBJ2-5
CAWSTVRQETQYF
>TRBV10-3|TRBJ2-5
CAISDFRTASETQYF
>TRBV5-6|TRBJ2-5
CASSSESQGETQYF
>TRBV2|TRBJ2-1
CASSQTWEQFF
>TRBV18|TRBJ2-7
CASSPPGGFEQYF
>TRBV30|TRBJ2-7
CAWSPNRGMYF
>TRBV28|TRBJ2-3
CASSLSGRWDTQYF
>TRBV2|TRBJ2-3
CATRRVKADTQYF
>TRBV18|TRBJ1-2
CASSLIQGMDGYTF
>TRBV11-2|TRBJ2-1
CASSWVTSGSKFF
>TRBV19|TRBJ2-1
CASSINRGSGQAEQFF
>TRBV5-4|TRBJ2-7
CASSRTSGPIYEQYF
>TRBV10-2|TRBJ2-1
CASSESLAGAEQFF
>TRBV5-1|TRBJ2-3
CASSGLAGDGTDTQYF
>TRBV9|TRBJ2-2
CASSGGLNTGELFF
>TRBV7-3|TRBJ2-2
CASRRQGHGELFF
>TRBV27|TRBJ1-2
CASSFRPAGNYGYTF
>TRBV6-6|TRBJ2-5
CASSGASGRETQYF
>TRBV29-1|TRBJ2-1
CSVAGIHEQFF
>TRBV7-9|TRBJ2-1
CASTPGTFFGNEQFF
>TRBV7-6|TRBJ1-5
CASSLSQGAGQPQHF
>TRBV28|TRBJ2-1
CASSSPSIVYNEQFF
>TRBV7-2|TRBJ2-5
CASSLRLAGQETQYF
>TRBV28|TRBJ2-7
CASRGTGGKGEQYF
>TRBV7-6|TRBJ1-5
CASSYRQDQPQHF
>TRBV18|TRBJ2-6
CASSPLSSGRANVLTF
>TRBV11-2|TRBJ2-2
CASSPRLAVNTGELFF
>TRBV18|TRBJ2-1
CASSPVGGASYNEQFF
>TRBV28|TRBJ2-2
CASSLLTGELFF
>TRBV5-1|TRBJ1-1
CASTRGGTNTEAFF
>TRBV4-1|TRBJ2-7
CASSRDLGSSYEQYF
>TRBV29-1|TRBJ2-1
CSAGGGGGEQFF
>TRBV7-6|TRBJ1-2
CASSSLGSYYGYTF
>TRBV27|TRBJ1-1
CASSLRGLVTEAFF
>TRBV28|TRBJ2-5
CASSLESAGQETQYF
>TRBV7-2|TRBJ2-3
CASSIDRGADTQYF
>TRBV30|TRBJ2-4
CAWSTGEYIAKNIQYF
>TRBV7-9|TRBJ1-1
CASSLYGNTEAFF
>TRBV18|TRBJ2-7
CASSTQMTQGFSYEQYF
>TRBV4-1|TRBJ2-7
CASSQGEAGGSIVYEQYF
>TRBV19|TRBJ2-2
CASSIKGGSTGELFF
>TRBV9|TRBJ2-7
CASSVGQNYEQYF
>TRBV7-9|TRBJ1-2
CASSGGATNYGYTF
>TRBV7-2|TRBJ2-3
CASSLILSDTQYF
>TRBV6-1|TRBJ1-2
CASNAGLSSGYTF
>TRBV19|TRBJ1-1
CASSTGQLNTEAFF